Sequencing of this T cell receptor beta chain was carried out in a study of blood T cell repertoires in COVID-19. This clone has a single count. The method was immunoSEQ multiplex PCR; TCRdb's version includes in-frame clones alone and lacks a portion of them. The table lists 50,000 to 55,000 clones, 70% to 85% of them singletons. The V end lost 5 bases, the J end lost 0 bases, and 7 bases lay between the germline ends. This CDR3 spans 13 amino acids. Germline V lookup: CDR1 KGHSH, CDR2 LQKENI. This rearrangement joins TRBV18 to TRBJ1-1; D is unclear. The clonotype comes from a human donor in a cohort sampled during active COVID-19. The sample consisted of peripheral blood. In DNA form, the CDR3 reads TGTGCCAGCTCAACGACTGTGAACACTGAAGCTTTCTTT. This gives the protein CASSTTVNTEAFF.